The present entry profiles one T cell receptor (beta chain) with its context. Its antigen is not known. RNA extraction and reverse transcription yielded cDNA as sequencing template. Data came from immunoSEQ multiplex PCR; TCRdb stores just in-frame clones and leaves some out. There are 210,000 or so clones in the sample; approximately 72% occur only once, and around 1.2% lies in the top ten. This entry belongs to a study of CD8+ T cells in alopecia areata. Turning to the study itself: Treated patients were given oral tofacitinib, which was dosed at 5 to 10 mg twice daily. Study findings and constraints: Clonality in the scalp and expanded CD8+ clones ranked among the top 100 were significantly decreased by tofacitinib. On tofacitinib, scalp and blood still held many of the expanded lesional clones. Sequencing of scalp samples also includes resident alphabeta T cells from normal skin.

The CDR3 consists of 15 residues. The V gene's germline CDR1 is SGDLS and CDR2 YYNGEE. The V and J ends lost 4 bases and 2 bases, in that order; junction bases with no gene match: 7. Treatment here: oral pan-JAK inhibitor, 5-10 mg twice daily. The rearrangement joins TRBV9 to TRBJ2-5, with 8 nucleotides matching TRBD1. The specimen comprised CD4+ T cells sorted from blood, sampled around week 46, from a patient treated with tofacitinib. This sequence was found in a human donor with alopecia areata. The CDR3 DNA is TGTGCCAGCAGCTTAAGGACAGGGTATCAAGAGACCCAGTACTTC. It is translated as CASSLRTGYQETQYF.